Sequencing of this TCR beta chain was carried out in a study of shared clonotypes between healthy human individuals. Study outcomes and limitations: Naive CD4 clonotypes overlapped across a few donors at roughly 5%. Clonotype sharing among donors was expected to depend on sequencing depth.

Per the germline V gene, CDR1 is SGHNT and CDR2 is YYREEE (reference sequence). The V end was cut by 0 bases, the J end by 3 bases, with 7 bases between. This CDR3 has 13 residues. The naive CD8 population came from CD45RO-negative cells selected for CCR7, without terminally differentiated effector memory CD45RA+ cells. The donors were all Caucasian adults (living in Nashville, Tennessee). Original data processing: ImmunoSEQ only sent back junction sequences with no quality scores, so filtering was done differently. Sequencing was performed with immunoSEQ multiplex PCR; in TCRdb, only in-frame clones are kept and a portion is missing. V, J and clone size derive from that table, while D and trimming were established from the DNA sequence. The sample holds hundreds of thousands of clones, about 95% seen once. As concerns this clone: Its antigen is as yet unknown.

This TCR was recovered from a woman aged 25 to 39 in good health. Sequencing input: naive CD8+ T cells sorted from blood. The chain carries TRBV5-4 and TRBJ2-7, with D unclear. CDR3 nucleotides: TGTGCCAGCAGCTTGGGGCCAGACTACGAGCAGTACTTC. The encoded protein is CASSLGPDYEQYF.